This T cell receptor (beta chain) was sequenced during a study of control samples from healthy donors and cancer patients. Using immunoSEQ multiplex PCR, the repertoire was profiled, and TCRdb retains in-frame clones only, with some absent. The repertoire holds some 71,000 clones, with 70% to 90% as singletons. The V gene's germline CDR1 is LNHDA and CDR2 SQIVND (reference sequence). CDR3 size: 16 residues. J gave up 5 bases and V 4 bases, and 8 bases lay outside the gene matches. The chain carries TRBV19 and TRBJ2-3; 11 bases are shared with TRBD2. The specimen was PBMCs. This receptor was identified in a woman aged 45-65 years with head and neck cancer. CDR3 DNA: TGTGCCAGTAGTAGGCTAGCGGGGGGCAGTGGAGATACGCAGTATTTT. Residues: CASSRLAGGSGDTQYF.